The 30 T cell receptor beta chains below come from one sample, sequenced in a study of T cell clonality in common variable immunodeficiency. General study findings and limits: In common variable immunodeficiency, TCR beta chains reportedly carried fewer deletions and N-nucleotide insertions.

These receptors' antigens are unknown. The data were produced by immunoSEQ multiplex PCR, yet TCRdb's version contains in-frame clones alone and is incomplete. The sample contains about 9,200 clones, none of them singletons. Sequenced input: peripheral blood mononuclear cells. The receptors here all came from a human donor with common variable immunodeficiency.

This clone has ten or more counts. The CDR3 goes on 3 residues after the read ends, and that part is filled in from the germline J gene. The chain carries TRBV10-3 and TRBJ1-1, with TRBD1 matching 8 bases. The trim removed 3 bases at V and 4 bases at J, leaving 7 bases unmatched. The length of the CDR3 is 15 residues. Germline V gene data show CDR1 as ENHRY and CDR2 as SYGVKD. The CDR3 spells CAISDGQGRVTEAFF. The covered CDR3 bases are TGTGCCATCAGTGACGGACAGGGAAGGGTCACTGAA.

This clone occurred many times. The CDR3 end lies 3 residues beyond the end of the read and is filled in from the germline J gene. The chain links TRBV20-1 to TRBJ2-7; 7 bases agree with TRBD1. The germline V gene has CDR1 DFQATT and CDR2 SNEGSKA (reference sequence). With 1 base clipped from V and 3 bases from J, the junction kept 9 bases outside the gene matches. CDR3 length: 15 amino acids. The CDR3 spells CSARVMTGKNYEQYF. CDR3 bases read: TGCAGTGCTAGAGTGATGACAGGGAAAAACTACGAG.

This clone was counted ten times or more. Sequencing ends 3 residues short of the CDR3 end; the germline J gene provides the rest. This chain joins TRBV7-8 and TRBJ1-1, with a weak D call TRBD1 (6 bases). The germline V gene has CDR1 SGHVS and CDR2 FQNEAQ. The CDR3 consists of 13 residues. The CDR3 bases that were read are TGTGCCAGCAGCTTAGTAGGGGGGGAAGGA. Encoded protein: CASSLVGGEG. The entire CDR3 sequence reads CASSLVGGEGAFF.

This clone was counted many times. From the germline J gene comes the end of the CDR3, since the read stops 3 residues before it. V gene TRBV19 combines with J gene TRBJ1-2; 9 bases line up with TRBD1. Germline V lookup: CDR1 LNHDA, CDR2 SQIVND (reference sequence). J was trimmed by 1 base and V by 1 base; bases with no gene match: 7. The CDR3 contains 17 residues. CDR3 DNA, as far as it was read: TGTGCCAGTAGTATAGCCCAACAGGGGGCTTTTAACTATGGC. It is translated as CASSIAQQGAFNYG. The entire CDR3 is CASSIAQQGAFNYGYTF.

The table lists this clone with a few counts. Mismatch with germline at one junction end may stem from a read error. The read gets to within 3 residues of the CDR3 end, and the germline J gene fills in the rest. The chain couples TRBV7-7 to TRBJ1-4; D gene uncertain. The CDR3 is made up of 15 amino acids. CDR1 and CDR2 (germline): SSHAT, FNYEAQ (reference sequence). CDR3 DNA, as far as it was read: TGTGTCAGCAGCCCTGCTACGGGTATTGAGGAAAAA. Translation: CVSSPATGIEEK. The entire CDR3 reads CVSSPATGIEEKLFF.

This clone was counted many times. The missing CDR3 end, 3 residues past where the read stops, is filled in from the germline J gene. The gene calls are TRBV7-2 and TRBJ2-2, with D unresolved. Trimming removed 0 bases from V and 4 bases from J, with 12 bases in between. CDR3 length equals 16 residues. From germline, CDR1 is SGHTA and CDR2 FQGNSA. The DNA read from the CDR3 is TGTGCCAGCAGCTTAGCGAGAGCGTCTGGCACCGGGGAG. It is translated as CASSLARASGTGE. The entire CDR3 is CASSLARASGTGELFF.

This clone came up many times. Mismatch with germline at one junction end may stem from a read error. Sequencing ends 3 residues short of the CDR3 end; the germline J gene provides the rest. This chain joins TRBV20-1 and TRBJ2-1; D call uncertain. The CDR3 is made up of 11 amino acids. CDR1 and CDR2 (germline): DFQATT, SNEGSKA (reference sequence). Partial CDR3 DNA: TGCAGCGCTACGGTGTACAATGAG. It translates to CSATVYNE. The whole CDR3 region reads CSATVYNEQFF.

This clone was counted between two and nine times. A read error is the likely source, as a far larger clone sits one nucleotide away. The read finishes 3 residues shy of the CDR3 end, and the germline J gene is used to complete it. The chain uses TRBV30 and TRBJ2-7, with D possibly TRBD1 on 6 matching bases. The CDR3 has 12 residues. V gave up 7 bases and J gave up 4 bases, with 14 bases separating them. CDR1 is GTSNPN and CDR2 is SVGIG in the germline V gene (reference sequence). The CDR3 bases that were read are TGTGCCTTTCACACGAGGGGGTACGAG. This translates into CAFHTRGYE. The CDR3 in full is CAFHTRGYEQYF. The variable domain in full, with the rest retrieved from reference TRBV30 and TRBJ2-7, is SQTIHQWPATLVQPVGSPLSLECTVEGTSNPNLYWYRQAAGRGLQLLFYSVGIGQISSEVPQNLSASRPQDRQFILSSKKLLLSDSGFYLCAFHTRGYEQYFGPGTRLTVT.

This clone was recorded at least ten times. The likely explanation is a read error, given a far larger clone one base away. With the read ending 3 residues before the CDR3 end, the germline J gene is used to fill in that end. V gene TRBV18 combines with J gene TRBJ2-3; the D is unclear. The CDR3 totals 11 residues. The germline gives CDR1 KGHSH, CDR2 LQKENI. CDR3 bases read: TGTGCCAGCGCACCTGCGGATACG. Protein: CASAPADT. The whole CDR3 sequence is CASAPADTQYF. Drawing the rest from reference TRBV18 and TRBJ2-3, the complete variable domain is NAGVMQNPRHLVRRRGQEARLRCSPMKGHSHVYWYRQLPEEGLKFMVYLQKENIIDESGMPKERFSAEFPKEGPSILRIQQVVRGDSAAYFCASAPADTQYFGPGTRLTVL.

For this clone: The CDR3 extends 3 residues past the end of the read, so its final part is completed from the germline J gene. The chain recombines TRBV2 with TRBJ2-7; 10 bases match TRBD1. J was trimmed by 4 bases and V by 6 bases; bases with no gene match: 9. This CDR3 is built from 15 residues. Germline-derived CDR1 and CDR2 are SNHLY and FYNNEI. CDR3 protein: CASSAGTGVVYEQYF. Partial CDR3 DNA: TGTGCCAGCAGCGCCGGGACAGGGGTGGTGTACGAG.

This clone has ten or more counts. The sequenced part of the CDR3 DNA is TGCAGCGTAATATTCCTACAGGGGGTTTTCTTTAAGACC. This codes for CSVIFLQGVFFKT. Given in full, the CDR3 is CSVIFLQGVFFKTQYF. The chain employs TRBV29-1 and TRBJ2-5; 8 nucleotides align to TRBD1. The read gets to within 3 residues of the CDR3 end, and the germline J gene fills in the rest. Germline CDR1 is SQVTM and CDR2 is ANQGSEA. The CDR3 is 16 residues long. V trimming: 6 bases; J trimming: 6 bases; junction bases outside the gene matches: 18.

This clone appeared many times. The CDR3 region is CASSVSQGSSYNSPLHF. Incomplete CDR3 DNA: TGTGCCAGCAGTGTATCACAGGGTAGCTCCTATAATTCACCC. The chain combines TRBV2 with TRBJ1-6, with D maybe TRBD1 (6 bases). The read ends 3 residues early relative to the CDR3; the germline J gene fills the gap. CDR3 length equals 17 residues. Trimming removed 4 bases from V and 0 bases from J, with 13 bases in between. Looked up from germline, CDR1 is SNHLY and CDR2 is FYNNEI. The full variable domain, its missing parts supplied by reference TRBV2 and TRBJ1-6, is EPEVTQTPSHQVTQMGQEVILRCVPISNHLYFYWYRQILGQKVEFLVSFYNNEISEKSEIFDDQFSVERPDGSNFTLKIRSTKLEDSAMYFCASSVSQGSSYNSPLHFGNGTRLTVT.

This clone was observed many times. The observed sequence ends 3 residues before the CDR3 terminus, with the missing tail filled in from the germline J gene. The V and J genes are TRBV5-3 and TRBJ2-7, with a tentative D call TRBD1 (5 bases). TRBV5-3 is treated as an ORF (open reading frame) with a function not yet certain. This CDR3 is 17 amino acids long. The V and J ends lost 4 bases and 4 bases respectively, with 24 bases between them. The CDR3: CARSHWSDLRGCYEQYF. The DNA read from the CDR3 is TGTGCCAGAAGCCATTGGTCTGACCTAAGGGGTTGTTACGAG.

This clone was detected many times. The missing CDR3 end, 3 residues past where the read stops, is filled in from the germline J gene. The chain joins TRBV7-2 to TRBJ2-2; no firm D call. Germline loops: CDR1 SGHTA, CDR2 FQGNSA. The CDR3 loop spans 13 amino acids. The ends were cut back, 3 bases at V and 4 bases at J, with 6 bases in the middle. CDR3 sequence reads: CASSFWATGELFF. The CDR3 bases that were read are TGTGCCAGCAGCTTTTGGGCCACCGGGGAG.

The CDR3 spells CASSGSGAGNTIYF. CDR3 DNA (partial): TGTGCCAGCAGCGGCTCGGGGGCTGGAAACACC. The genes are TRBV7-9 and TRBJ1-3; tentative D call: TRBD1 (5 bases). The missing CDR3 end, 3 residues past where the read stops, is filled in from the germline J gene. Germline CDR1 is SEHNR and CDR2 is FQNEAQ (reference sequence). Deletions cut 5 bases from V and 2 bases from J, with 10 bases between. The CDR3 loop spans 14 amino acids.

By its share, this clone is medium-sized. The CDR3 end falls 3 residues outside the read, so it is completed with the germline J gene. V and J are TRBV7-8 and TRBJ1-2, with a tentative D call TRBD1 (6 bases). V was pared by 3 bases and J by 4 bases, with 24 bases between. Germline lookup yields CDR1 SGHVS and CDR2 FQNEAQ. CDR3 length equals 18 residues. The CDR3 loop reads CASSFGDRLEMNLYGYTF. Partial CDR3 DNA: TGTGCCAGCAGCTTCGGTGACAGGCTCGAAATGAATCTCTATGGC. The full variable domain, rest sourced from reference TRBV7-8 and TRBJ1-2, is GAGVSQSPRYKVAKRGQDVALRCDPISGHVSLFWYQQALGQGPEFLTYFQNEAQLDKSGLPSDRFFAERPEGSVSTLKIQRTQQEDSAVYLCASSFGDRLEMNLYGYTFGSGTRLTVV.

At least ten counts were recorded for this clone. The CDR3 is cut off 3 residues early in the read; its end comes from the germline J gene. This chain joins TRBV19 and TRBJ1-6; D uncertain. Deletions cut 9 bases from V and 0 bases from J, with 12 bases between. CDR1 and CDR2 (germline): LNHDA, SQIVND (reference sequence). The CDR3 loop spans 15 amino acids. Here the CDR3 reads CASKPRSSYNSPLHF. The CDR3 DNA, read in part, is TGTGCCAGCAAACCGCGGAGCTCCTATAATTCACCC.

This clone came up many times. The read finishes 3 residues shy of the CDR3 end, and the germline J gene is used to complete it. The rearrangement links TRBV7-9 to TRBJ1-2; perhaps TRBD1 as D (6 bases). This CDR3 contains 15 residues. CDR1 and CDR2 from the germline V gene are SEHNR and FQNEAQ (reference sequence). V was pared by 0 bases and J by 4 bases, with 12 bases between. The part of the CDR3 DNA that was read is TGTGCCAGCAGCTTAGCGCAGGGGTACGGCTATGGC. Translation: CASSLAQGYGYG. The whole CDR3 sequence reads CASSLAQGYGYGYTF.

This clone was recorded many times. This CDR3 reads CASSSGQGNRYEQYF. The sequenced part of the CDR3 DNA is TGTGCCAGCAGCTCGGGACAGGGAAATCGCTACGAG. The chain uses TRBV5-6 and TRBJ2-7; 9 bases line up with TRBD1. The read falls 3 residues short of the CDR3 end, and the missing part is taken from the germline J gene. V gave up 3 bases and J gave up 3 bases; unmatched junction bases: 7. This CDR3 is built from 15 residues. Germline V gene lookup returns CDR1 SGHDT and CDR2 YYEEEE.

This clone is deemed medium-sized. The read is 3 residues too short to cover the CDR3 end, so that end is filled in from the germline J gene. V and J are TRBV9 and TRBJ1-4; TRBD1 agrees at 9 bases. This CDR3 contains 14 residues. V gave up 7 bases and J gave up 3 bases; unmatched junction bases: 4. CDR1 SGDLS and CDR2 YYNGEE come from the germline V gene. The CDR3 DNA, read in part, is TGTGCCAGCTCTCGGACAGGGGCTAATGAAAAA. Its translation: CASSRTGANEK. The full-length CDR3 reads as CASSRTGANEKLFF.

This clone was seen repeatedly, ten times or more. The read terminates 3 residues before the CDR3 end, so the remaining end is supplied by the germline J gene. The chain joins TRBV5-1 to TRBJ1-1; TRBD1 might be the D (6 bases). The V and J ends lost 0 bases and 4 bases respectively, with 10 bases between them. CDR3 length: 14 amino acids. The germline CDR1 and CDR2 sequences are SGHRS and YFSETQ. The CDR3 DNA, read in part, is TGCGCCAGCAGCTTGGCAGGGGTATTCACTGAA. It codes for CASSLAGVFTE. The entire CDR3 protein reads CASSLAGVFTEAFF.

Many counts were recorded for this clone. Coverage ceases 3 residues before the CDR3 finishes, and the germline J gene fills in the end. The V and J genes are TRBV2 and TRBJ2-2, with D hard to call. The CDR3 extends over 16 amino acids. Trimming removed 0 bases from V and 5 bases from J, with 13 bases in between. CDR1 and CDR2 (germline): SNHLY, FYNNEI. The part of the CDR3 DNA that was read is TGTGCCAGCAGTGAAGCGCCGTCCACGAGGACCGGGGAG. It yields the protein CASSEAPSTRTGE. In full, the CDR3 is CASSEAPSTRTGELFF.

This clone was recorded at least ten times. CDR3 amino acids: CASSSEGDEQYF. The DNA read from the CDR3 is TGCGCCAGCAGCTCCGAGGGGGACGAG. The genes are TRBV5-1 and TRBJ2-7; TRBD1 might be the D (6 bases). The read halts 3 residues ahead of the CDR3 end, with the missing end drawn from the germline J gene. Per germline, CDR1 SGHRS and CDR2 YFSETQ. Deletions cut 3 bases from V and 5 bases from J, with 9 bases between. This CDR3 is built from 12 residues.

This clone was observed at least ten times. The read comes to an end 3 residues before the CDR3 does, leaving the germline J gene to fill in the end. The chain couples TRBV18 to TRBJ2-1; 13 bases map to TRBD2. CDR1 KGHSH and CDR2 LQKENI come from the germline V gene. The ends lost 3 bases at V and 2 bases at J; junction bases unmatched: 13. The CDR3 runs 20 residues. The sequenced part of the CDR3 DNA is TGTGCCAGCTCACCCAATTCTTTACTAGCGGGAGGGCCGGCCTACAATGAG. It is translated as CASSPNSLLAGGPAYNE. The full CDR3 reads CASSPNSLLAGGPAYNEQFF.

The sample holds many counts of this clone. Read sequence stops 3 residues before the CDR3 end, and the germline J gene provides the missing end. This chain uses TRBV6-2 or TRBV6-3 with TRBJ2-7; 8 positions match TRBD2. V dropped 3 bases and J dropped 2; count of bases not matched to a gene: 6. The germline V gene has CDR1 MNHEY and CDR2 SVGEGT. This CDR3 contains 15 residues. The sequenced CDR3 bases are TGTGCCAGCAGTTATTGGGTAGCGGGACCCTACGAG. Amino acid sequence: CASSYWVAGPYE. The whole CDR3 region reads CASSYWVAGPYEQYF.

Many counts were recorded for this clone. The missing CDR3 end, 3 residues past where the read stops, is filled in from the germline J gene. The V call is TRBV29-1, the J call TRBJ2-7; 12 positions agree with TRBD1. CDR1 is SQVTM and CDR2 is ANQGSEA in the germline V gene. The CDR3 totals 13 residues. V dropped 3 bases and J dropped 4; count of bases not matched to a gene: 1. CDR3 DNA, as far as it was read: TGCAGCGTTGAGGGACAGGGGGCTTACGAG. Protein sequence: CSVEGQGAYE. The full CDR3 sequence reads CSVEGQGAYEQYF.

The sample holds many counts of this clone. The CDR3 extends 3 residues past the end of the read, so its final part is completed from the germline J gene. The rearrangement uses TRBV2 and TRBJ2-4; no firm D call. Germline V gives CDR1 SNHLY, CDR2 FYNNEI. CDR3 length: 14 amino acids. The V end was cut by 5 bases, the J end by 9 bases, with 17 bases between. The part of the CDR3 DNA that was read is TGTGCCAGCAGTCCCCGGCGGCTGGATCGCATT. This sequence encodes CASSPRRLDRI. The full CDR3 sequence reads CASSPRRLDRIQYF.

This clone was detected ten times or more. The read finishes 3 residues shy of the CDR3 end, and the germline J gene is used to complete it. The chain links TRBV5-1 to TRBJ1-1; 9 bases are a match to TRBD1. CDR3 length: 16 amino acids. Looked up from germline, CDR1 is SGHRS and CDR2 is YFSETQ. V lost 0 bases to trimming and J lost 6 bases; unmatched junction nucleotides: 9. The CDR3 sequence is CASSLGDRVLSAEAFF. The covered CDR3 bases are TGCGCCAGCAGCTTGGGGGACAGGGTATTATCAGCTGAA.

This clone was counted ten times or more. The CDR3 DNA, read in part, is TGCAGTGCTAGAGAGGACACCGCGAGCTCCTACGAG. Translated, it gives CSAREDTASSYE. The entire CDR3 sequence reads CSAREDTASSYEQYF. V is TRBV20-1 and J is TRBJ2-7, with TRBD1 as a possible D gene (5 bases). From the germline J gene comes the end of the CDR3, since the read stops 3 residues before it. V lost 0 bases and J 0 bases, leaving 12 bases between the germline ends. The CDR3 consists of 15 residues. From germline, CDR1 is DFQATT and CDR2 SNEGSKA (reference sequence).

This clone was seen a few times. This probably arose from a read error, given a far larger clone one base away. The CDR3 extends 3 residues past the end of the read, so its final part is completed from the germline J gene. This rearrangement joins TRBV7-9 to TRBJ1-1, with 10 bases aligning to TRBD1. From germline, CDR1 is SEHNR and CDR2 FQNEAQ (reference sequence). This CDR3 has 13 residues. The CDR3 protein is CSSSWTGGSEAFF. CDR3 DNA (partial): TGTTCCAGCAGCTGGACAGGGGGGTCTGAA. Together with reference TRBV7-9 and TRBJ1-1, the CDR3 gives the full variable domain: DTGVSQNPRHKITKRGQNVTFRCDPISEHNRLYWYRQTLGQGPEFLTYFQNEAQLEKSRLLSDRFSAERPKGSFSTLEIQRTEQGDSAMYLCSSSWTGGSEAFFGQGTRLTVV.